Only one count was recorded for the clone carrying this T cell receptor beta chain. The sample belongs to a study of T cell changes during pregnancy in multiple sclerosis. CDR3 length equals 15 residues. Germline CDR1 reads LNHDA; CDR2 reads SQIVND (reference sequence). V dropped 3 bases and J dropped 7; count of bases not matched to a gene: 8. The repertoire was sequenced with immunoSEQ multiplex PCR; TCRdb's copy has only in-frame clones and lacks some. Of 35,000 to 45,000 clones in the sample, approximately 90% were seen once. This clonotype was obtained from a female donor with multiple sclerosis, enrolled in a pregnancy study. The chain uses TRBV19 and TRBJ2-1; 8 positions agree with TRBD2. Source: CD8+ T cells from peripheral blood mononuclear cells, taken in the first trimester of pregnancy. The CDR3 bases are TGTGCCAGTAGTATCCCCGGGGGGGCAGGGAATGAGCAGTTCTTC. It yields the protein CASSIPGGAGNEQFF.